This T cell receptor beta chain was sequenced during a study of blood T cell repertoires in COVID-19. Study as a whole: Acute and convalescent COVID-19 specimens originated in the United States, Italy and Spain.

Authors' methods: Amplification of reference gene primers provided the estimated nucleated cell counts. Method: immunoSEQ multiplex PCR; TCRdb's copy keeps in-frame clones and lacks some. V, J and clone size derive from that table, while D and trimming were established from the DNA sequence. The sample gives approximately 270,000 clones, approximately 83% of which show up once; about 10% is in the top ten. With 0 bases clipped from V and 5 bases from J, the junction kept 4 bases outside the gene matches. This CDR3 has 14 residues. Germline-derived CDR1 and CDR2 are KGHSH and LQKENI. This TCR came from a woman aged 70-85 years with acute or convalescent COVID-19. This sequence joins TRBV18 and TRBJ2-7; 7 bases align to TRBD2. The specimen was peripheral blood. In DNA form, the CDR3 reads TGTGCCAGCTCACCACCGGGGGGGGAAAACGAGCAGTACTTC. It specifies CASSPPGGENEQYF.